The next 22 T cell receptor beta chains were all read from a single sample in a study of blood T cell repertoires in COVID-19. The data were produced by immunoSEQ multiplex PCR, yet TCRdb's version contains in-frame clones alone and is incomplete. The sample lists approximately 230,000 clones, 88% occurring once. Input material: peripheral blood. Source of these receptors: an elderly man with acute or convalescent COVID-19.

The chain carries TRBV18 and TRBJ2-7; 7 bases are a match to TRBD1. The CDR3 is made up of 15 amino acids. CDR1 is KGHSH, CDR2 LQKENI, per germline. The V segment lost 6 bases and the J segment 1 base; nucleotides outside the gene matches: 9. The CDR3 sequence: CASSPRTGPSYEQYF. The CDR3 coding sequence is TGTGCCAGCTCTCCTAGGACAGGACCTTCCTACGAGCAGTACTTC.

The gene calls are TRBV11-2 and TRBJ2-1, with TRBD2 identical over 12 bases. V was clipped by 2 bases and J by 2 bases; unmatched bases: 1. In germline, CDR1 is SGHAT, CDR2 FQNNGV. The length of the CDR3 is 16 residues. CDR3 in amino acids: CASSLRTSGTYNEQFF. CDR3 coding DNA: TGTGCCAGCAGCTTACGGACTAGCGGGACCTACAATGAGCAGTTCTTC.

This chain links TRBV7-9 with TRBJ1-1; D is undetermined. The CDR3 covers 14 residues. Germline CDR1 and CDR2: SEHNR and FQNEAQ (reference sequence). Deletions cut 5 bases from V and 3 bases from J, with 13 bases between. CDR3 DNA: TGTGCCAGCAGCCCTTCGACCGAGGACACTGAAGCTTTCTTT. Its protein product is CASSPSTEDTEAFF.

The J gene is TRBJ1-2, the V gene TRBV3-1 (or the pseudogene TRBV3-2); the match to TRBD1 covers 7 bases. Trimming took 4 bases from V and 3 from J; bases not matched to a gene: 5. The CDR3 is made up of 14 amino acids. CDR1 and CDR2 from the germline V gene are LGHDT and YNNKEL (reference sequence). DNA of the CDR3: TGTGCCAGCAGCCGTGGACAGGACGACTATGGCTACACCTTC. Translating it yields CASSRGQDDYGYTF.

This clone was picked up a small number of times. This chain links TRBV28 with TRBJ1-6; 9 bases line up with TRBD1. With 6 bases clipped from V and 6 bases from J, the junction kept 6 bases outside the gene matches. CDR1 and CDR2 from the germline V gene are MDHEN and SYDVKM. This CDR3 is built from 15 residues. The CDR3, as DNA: TGTGCCAGCAGAATACAGGGGGCATTTAATTCACCCCTCCACTTT. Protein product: CASRIQGAFNSPLHF.

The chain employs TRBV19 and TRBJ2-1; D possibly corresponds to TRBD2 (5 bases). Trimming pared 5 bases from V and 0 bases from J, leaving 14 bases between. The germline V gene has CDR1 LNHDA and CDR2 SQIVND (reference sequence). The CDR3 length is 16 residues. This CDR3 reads CASSPERSSSYNEQFF. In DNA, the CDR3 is TGTGCCAGTAGTCCGGAGCGGTCAAGCTCCTACAATGAGCAGTTCTTC.

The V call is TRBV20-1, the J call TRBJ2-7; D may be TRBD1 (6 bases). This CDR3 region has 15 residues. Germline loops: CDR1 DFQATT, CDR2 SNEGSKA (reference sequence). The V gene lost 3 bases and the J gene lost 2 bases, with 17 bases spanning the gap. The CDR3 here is CSASGEQGYTYEQYF. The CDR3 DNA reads TGCAGTGCTAGTGGGGAACAGGGCTATACCTACGAGCAGTACTTC.

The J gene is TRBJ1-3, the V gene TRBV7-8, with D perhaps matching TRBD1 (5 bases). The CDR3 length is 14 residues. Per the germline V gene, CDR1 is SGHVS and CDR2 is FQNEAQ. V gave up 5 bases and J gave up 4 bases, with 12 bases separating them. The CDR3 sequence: CASSPLQEGNTIYF. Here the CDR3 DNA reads TGTGCCAGCAGCCCCTTACAGGAGGGAAACACCATATATTTT. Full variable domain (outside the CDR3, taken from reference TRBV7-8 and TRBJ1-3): GAGVSQSPRYKVAKRGQDVALRCDPISGHVSLFWYQQALGQGPEFLTYFQNEAQLDKSGLPSDRFFAERPEGSVSTLKIQRTQQEDSAVYLCASSPLQEGNTIYFGEGSWLTVV.

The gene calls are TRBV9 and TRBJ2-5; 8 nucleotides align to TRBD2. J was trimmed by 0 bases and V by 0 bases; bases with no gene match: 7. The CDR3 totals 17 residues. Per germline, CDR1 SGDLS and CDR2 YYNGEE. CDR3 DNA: TGTGCCAGCAGCGTAGGTTTAGGGACTAGGGACCAAGAGACCCAGTACTTC. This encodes CASSVGLGTRDQETQYF.

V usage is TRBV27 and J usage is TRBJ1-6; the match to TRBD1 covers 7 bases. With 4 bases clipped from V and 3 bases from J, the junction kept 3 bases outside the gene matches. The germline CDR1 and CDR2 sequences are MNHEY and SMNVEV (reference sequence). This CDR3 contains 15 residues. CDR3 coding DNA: TGTGCCAGCAGTTCCTGGACAGGCTATAATTCACCCCTCCACTTT. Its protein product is CASSSWTGYNSPLHF.

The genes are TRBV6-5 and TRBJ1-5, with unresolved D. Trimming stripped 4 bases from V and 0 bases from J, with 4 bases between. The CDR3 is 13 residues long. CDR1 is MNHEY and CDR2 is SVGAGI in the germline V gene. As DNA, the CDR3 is TGTGCCAGCAGTTCTAATAGCAATCAGCCCCAGCATTTT. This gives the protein CASSSNSNQPQHF.

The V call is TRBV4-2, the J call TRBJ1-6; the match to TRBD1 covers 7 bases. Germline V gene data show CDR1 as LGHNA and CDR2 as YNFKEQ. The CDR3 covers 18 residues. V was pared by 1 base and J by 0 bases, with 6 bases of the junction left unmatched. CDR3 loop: CASSQVLTGSSYNSPLHF. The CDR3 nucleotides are TGTGCCAGCAGCCAAGTTTTGACAGGGAGCTCCTATAATTCACCCCTCCACTTT.

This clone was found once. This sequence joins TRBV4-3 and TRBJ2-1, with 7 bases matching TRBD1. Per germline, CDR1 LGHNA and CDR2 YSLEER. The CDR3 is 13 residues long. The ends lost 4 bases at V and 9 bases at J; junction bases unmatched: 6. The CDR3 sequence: CASSRQGDGEQFF. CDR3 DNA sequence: TGCGCCAGCAGCCGTCAGGGGGACGGTGAGCAGTTCTTC.

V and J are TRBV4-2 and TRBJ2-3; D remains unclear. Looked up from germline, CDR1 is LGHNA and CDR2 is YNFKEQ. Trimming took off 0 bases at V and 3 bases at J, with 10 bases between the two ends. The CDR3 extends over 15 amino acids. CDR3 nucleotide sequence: TGTGCCAGCAGCCAAGAAAGAAGAGTAACAGATACGCAGTATTTT. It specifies CASSQERRVTDTQYF.

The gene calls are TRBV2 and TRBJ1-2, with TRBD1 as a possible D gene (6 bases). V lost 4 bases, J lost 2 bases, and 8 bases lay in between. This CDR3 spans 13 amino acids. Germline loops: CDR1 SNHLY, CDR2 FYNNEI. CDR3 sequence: CASSAQGNYGYTF. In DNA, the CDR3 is TGTGCCAGCAGTGCCCAGGGGAACTATGGCTACACCTTC.

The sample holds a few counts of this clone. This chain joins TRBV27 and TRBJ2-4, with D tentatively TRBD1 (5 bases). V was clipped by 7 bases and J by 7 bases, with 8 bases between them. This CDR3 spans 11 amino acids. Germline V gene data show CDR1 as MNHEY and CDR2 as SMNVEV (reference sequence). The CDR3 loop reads CASTSGNIQYF. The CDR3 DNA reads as TGTGCCAGCACCTCAGGGAACATTCAGTACTTC.

CDR3 sequence: CASSLTGSSYNEQFF. For the CDR3, the DNA is TGTGCCAGCAGCCTGACAGGGTCCTCCTACAATGAGCAGTTCTTC. J is TRBJ2-1 and V is TRBV11-3, with TRBD1 identical over 7 bases. The CDR3 has 15 residues. After removal of 5 bases from V and 0 bases from J, the junction contained 4 bases not matched to a gene. The germline V gene encodes CDR1 SGHNT and CDR2 YENEEA.

CDR3 bases: TGTGCCAGCAGTTCTTGGGAGGGGCGAGGTGAAAAACTGTTTTTT. It is translated as CASSSWEGRGEKLFF. The chain uses TRBV27 and TRBJ1-4; a weak D match, TRBD1 (5 bases). Trimming shortened V by 4 bases and J by 7 bases, and 16 bases separated the two germline ends. Germline V gives CDR1 MNHEY, CDR2 SMNVEV (reference sequence). This CDR3 contains 15 residues. Complete variable domain (other parts from reference TRBV27 and TRBJ1-4): EAQVTQNPRYLITVTGKKLTVTCSQNMNHEYMSWYRQDPGLGLRQIYYSMNVEVTDKGDVPEGYKVSRKEKRNFPLILESPSPNQTSLYFCASSSWEGRGEKLFFGSGTQLSVL.

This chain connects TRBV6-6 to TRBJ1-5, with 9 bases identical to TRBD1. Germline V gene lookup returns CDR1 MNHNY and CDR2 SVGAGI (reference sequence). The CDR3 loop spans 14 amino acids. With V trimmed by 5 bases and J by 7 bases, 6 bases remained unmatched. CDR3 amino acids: CASSVGQGGQPQHF. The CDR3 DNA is TGTGCCAGCAGTGTGGGACAGGGAGGACAGCCCCAGCATTTT.

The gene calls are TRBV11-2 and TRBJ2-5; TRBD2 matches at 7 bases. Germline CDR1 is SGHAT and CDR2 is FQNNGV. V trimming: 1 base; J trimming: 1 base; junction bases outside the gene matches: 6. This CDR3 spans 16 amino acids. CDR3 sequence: CASSLALAAFQETQYF. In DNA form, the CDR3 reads TGTGCCAGCAGCTTAGCGCTAGCGGCTTTCCAAGAGACCCAGTACTTC.

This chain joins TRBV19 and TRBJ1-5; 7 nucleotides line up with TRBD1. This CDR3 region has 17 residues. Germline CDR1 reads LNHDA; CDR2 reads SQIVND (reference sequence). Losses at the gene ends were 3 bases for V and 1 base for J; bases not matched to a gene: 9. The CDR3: CASSMGRQGGSNQPQHF. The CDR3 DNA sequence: TGTGCCAGTAGTATGGGTCGACAGGGCGGGAGCAATCAGCCCCAGCATTTT.

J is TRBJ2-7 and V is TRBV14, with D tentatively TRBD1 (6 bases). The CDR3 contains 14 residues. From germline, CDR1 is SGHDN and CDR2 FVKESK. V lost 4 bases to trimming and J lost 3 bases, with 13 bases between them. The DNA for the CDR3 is TGTGCCAGCAGCCTGCCCGACAGGCGCTACGAGCAGTACTTC. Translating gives CASSLPDRRYEQYF. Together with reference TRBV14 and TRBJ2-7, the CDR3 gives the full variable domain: EAGVTQFPSHSVIEKGQTVTLRCDPISGHDNLYWYRRVMGKEIKFLLHFVKESKQDESGMPNNRFLAERTGGTYSTLKVQPAELEDSGVYFCASSLPDRRYEQYFGPGTRLTVT.